The clone carrying this T cell receptor (beta chain) was seen just once. No antigen is known for it. CDR1 is SQVTM, CDR2 ANQGSEA, per germline. The length of the CDR3 is 12 residues. V was trimmed by 4 bases and J by 7 bases, leaving 11 bases between them. Repertoires were generated with immunoSEQ multiplex PCR, while TCRdb's copy carries only in-frame clones and drops some. This table holds some 150,000 clones, around 90% found once. The data belong to a study of cytomegalovirus exposure and HLA in healthy donors. Whole-study results and caveats: In vitro experiments confirmed that a few CMV-associated chains were specific for CMV antigens. Investigators reported some 150 TCR beta chains as tied to cytomegalovirus. While the bulk of TCR sequences proved rare, some public TCRs turned up in many donors. The tendency of first-cohort TCR clusters to co-occur in the 100 to 150 validation repertoires was identified by a subsequent analysis.

This sequence was found in a woman in her twenties or thirties in good health and CMV-seropositive. The chain is built from TRBV29-1 and TRBJ2-1; the D gene is possibly TRBD2 (5 bases). What was sequenced was PBMCs. The CDR3 reads CSVAASRNEQFF. In DNA form, the CDR3 reads TGCAGCGTTGCGGCTAGCCGGAATGAGCAGTTCTTC.